Each of the 13 T cell receptor beta chains below was sequenced from the same sample in a study of blood T cell repertoires in COVID-19 (dated by TCRdb to between 2020 and 2021). Library creation used the immunoSEQ multiplex PCR assay. TCRdb took over this immuneACCESS table, retaining in-frame rearrangements with V and J assigned. Such tables are incomplete; in checked studies, under half of the missing clones stem from an unresolved V gene, and the remainder is unexplained. This sample comprises roughly 99,000 clones, roughly 88% of them detected only once. The ten biggest clones cover around 2.1% of the sample. The specimen sequenced was peripheral blood. The receptors originated from a man aged 50 to 59 with COVID-19, enrolled during active disease.

The rearrangement links TRBV15 to TRBJ1-4, with no clear D. Germline assignment: CDR1 LNHNV and CDR2 YYDKDF (reference sequence). This CDR3 has 16 residues. V shed 1 base and J shed 0 bases, with 9 bases lying between them. In nucleotides, the CDR3 is TGTGCCACCAGCAGAGCCCCAGTATCAACTAATGAAAAACTGTTTTTT. This gives the protein CATSRAPVSTNEKLFF.

The count of this clone is one. V is TRBV18 and J is TRBJ1-1, with 7 positions matching TRBD1. Trimming at V came to 3 bases and at J to 5 bases, leaving 9 bases not matched to a gene. Germline lookup yields CDR1 KGHSH and CDR2 LQKENI. CDR3 length equals 15 residues. DNA for the CDR3: TGTGCCAGCTCACCCGAACAGGGGTCAGGAACTGAAGCTTTCTTT. It specifies CASSPEQGSGTEAFF.

This rearrangement joins TRBV6-5 to TRBJ1-2; a weak D match, TRBD1 (6 bases). V was shortened by 10 bases and J by 4 bases, with 16 bases between the two germline ends. This CDR3 region has 13 residues. Per germline, CDR1 MNHEY and CDR2 SVGAGI. The CDR3 DNA follows: TGTGCCACCCGCAGGGGATTATTCTATGGCTACACCTTC. The encoded protein is CATRRGLFYGYTF.

The V and J genes are TRBV10-3 and TRBJ2-7; the match to TRBD2 covers 8 bases. The V gene's germline CDR1 is ENHRY and CDR2 SYGVKD. CDR3 size: 14 residues. J gave up 4 bases and V 4 bases, and 6 bases lay outside the gene matches. This CDR3 is CAISGRAGDYEQYF. CDR3 nucleotides: TGTGCCATCAGTGGAAGAGCGGGGGATTACGAGCAGTACTTC.

In its sample, this clone was seen a few times. This chain's CDR3 is CASSLARSPGNTIYF. CDR3 sequence (DNA): TGTGCCAGCAGTTTAGCCAGGTCACCCGGAAACACCATATATTTT. This rearrangement joins TRBV28 to TRBJ1-3; D is undetermined. CDR3 size: 15 residues. CDR1 is MDHEN and CDR2 is SYDVKM in the germline V gene. Trimming took off 2 bases at V and 4 bases at J, with 12 bases between the two ends.

V gene TRBV2 combines with J gene TRBJ1-2, with 7 positions matching TRBD1. The germline CDR1 and CDR2 sequences are SNHLY and FYNNEI. The J segment lost 3 bases and the V segment lost 4 bases, leaving 2 bases of the junction unmatched. The CDR3 covers 13 residues. The CDR3: CASSVDRDYGYTF. The CDR3 DNA reads TGTGCCAGCAGTGTCGACAGGGACTATGGCTACACCTTC.

The chain is built from TRBV5-1 and TRBJ1-4; 9 bases match TRBD1. The CDR3 is 17 amino acids. Losses at the gene ends were 0 bases for V and 8 bases for J; bases not matched to a gene: 11. CDR1 is SGHRS and CDR2 is YFSETQ in the germline V gene. The CDR3 spells CASSLGDGTGFREKLFF. The CDR3 nucleotides read TGCGCCAGCAGCTTGGGAGACGGGACAGGGTTTAGAGAAAAACTGTTTTTT.

The genes are TRBV2 and TRBJ2-3; TRBD2 might be the D (5 bases). This CDR3 spans 12 amino acids. Germline CDR1 reads SNHLY; CDR2 reads FYNNEI. V was shortened by 7 bases and J by 6 bases, with 11 bases between the two germline ends. CDR3 sequence reads: CASTNGGDTQYF. Here the CDR3 DNA reads TGTGCCAGCACCAATGGCGGGGATACGCAGTATTTT.

The chain uses TRBV4-3 and TRBJ2-1; TRBD1 is a possible D gene (5 bases). CDR1 LGHNA and CDR2 YSLEER come from the germline V gene. This CDR3 is 15 amino acids long. Trimming removed 3 bases at V and 0 bases at J, with 9 bases between. The DNA of the CDR3 is TGCGCCAGCAGCCACAGGGTTAGCTCCTACAATGAGCAGTTCTTC. Residues: CASSHRVSSYNEQFF.

Comment on this clone: One end of the junction does not line up with germline, which may come from a read error. The chain couples TRBV4-1 to TRBJ1-5, with no clear D. The CDR3 is 13 amino acids. The germline V gene encodes CDR1 MGHRA and CDR2 YSYEKL. The CDR3 here is CASSQDRDQLQHF. The CDR3 DNA is TGCGCCAGCAGCCAAGATCGGGATCAGCTCCAGCATTTT.

The V call is TRBV18, the J call TRBJ2-5; 8 positions match TRBD1. Germline V CDR1 and CDR2: KGHSH, LQKENI. CDR3 length: 13 amino acids. V dropped 4 bases and J dropped 2; count of bases not matched to a gene: 0. Here the CDR3 DNA reads TGTGCCAGCTCACGGGACAGGCAAGAGACCCAGTACTTC. Its translation: CASSRDRQETQYF.

The chain joins TRBV7-3 to TRBJ1-1; the match to TRBD1 covers 8 bases. Germline values: CDR1 SGHTA, CDR2 FQGTGA. With 5 bases clipped from V and 5 bases from J, the junction kept 10 bases outside the gene matches. CDR3 length equals 15 residues. CDR3 DNA: TGTGCCAGCAGCACCATAGGACAGGGACGGACTGAAGCTTTCTTT. This encodes CASSTIGQGRTEAFF.

The V gene is TRBV5-5, the J gene TRBJ2-1; the D gene is possibly TRBD2 (5 bases). The CDR3 is made up of 14 amino acids. Trimming shortened V by 0 bases and J by 9 bases, and 13 bases separated the two germline ends. Per the germline V gene, CDR1 is SGHKS and CDR2 is YYEKEE (reference sequence). The CDR3 loop is CASSLGSGNGEQFF. CDR3 DNA: TGTGCCAGCAGCTTGGGGAGCGGTAACGGTGAGCAGTTCTTC. The variable domain in full, with the rest retrieved from reference TRBV5-5 and TRBJ2-1, is DAGVTQSPTHLIKTRGQQVTLRCSPISGHKSVSWYQQVLGQGPQFIFQYYEKEERGRGNFPDRFSARQFPNYSSELNVNALLLGDSALYLCASSLGSGNGEQFFGPGTRLTVL.